This T cell receptor beta chain stems from a study of blood T cell repertoires in COVID-19. Participants' own reports of clinical history determined their cohort assignment. The study counted Cohort 3 donors as recovered given two negative PCRs, clearance, or symptom resolution. The protocol was immunoSEQ multiplex PCR, while the TCRdb copy is restricted to in-frame clones and leaves out a portion. The top ten clones hold 5.3% of a sample with about 330,000 clones, about 90% of them seen once. Germline V lookup: CDR1 KGHDR, CDR2 SFDVKD. Trimming cost V 4 bases and J 3 bases; bases outside gene matches: 5. There are 15 residues in the CDR3.

Sample: PBMCs or T cells enriched from blood (not recorded which). This chain joins TRBV24-1 and TRBJ1-2, with TRBD1 matching 9 bases. The TCR comes from a woman aged 25-40 years who had recovered from COVID-19. This chain's CDR3 is CATSDPGTGHYGYTF. DNA of the CDR3: TGTGCCACCAGTGACCCCGGGACAGGGCACTATGGCTACACCTTC.